This T cell receptor beta chain is from a study of T cell responses to AZD1222 COVID-19 vaccine. Study-level points and caveats: Repertoires were sampled only after the peak T cell response. CD4 TCRs covered the whole spike, strongest at regions 160-218 and 743-854. Mostly white British, mostly female donors; authors suggested clonal diversity may be underestimated. Just a handful of people given AZD1222 tested seropositive at baseline.

This CDR3 spans 15 amino acids. CDR1 and CDR2 from the germline V gene are KGHSH and LQKENI. The V end was cut by 3 bases, the J end by 5 bases, with 17 bases between. Produced via immunoSEQ multiplex PCR; TCRdb's table is partial and in-frame only. The table records over 100,000 clones, approximately 88% of them present only once. Concerning this clone itself: Antigen specificity is unknown.

The sample in question was peripheral blood, obtained on day 0 of MenACWY control vaccination. The clonotype comes from an adult in good health. This rearrangement joins TRBV18 to TRBJ2-7; tentatively, D is TRBD2 (8 bases). CDR3 region: CASSPGRGLWDEQYF. The DNA of the CDR3 is TGTGCCAGCTCACCCGGGAGGGGGCTCTGGGACGAGCAGTACTTC.